These 11 T cell receptor beta chains came from one sample sequenced in a study of technical replicates of blood from a handful of donors. The data were produced by immunoSEQ multiplex PCR, yet TCRdb's version contains in-frame clones alone and is incomplete. The sample has tens of thousands of clones; over 90% are singletons. Sequenced input: T cells isolated from PBMCs. These receptors came from a human donor in good health.

This chain links TRBV29-1 with TRBJ2-7; D unclear. The germline V and J ends were trimmed by 7 bases and 3 bases, with 10 bases remaining between them. In germline, CDR1 is SQVTM, CDR2 ANQGSEA. The CDR3 is made up of 11 amino acids. CDR3 bases: TGCAGCGCCACCGAGGACTACGAGCAGTACTTC. This gives the protein CSATEDYEQYF.

This clone came up once. CDR3 sequence (DNA): TGCGCCAGCAGCCTACCGAAGACTAGCGGAAACTACAATGAGCAGTTCTTC. Its protein is CASSLPKTSGNYNEQFF. The chain couples TRBV4-1 to TRBJ2-1, with 9 positions matching TRBD2. V was clipped by 4 bases and J by 3 bases; unmatched bases: 10. Germline V CDR1 and CDR2: MGHRA, YSYEKL. CDR3 length equals 17 residues.

This clone was picked up a small number of times. The rearrangement joins TRBV20-1 to TRBJ1-4, with TRBD1 matching 9 bases. Germline CDR1 is DFQATT and CDR2 is SNEGSKA (reference sequence). The CDR3 extends over 11 amino acids. The CDR3 DNA reads as TGCAGCCAGGACAGGGGTGAAAAACTGTTTTTT. It specifies CSQDRGEKLFF.

This clone appeared a few times. This sequence joins TRBV7-3 and TRBJ2-1, with D possibly being TRBD1 (5 bases). Trimming shortened V by 5 bases and J by 4 bases, and 15 bases separated the two germline ends. The CDR3 loop spans 15 amino acids. Germline V gene data show CDR1 as SGHTA and CDR2 as FQGTGA. CDR3 DNA sequence: TGTGCCAGCAGCCGAATTTCGACAGCATACAATGAGCAGTTCTTC. Amino acid sequence: CASSRISTAYNEQFF.

The DNA for the CDR3 is TGTGCCAGCGGGAGGGTTACCGGGGAGCTGTTTTTT. Amino acid sequence: CASGRVTGELFF. The gene calls are TRBV19 and TRBJ2-2, with 8 bases matching TRBD2. Trimming at V came to 9 bases and at J to 5 bases, leaving 2 bases not matched to a gene. Germline values: CDR1 LNHDA, CDR2 SQIVND (reference sequence). This CDR3 has 12 amino acids. The whole variable domain, remainder taken from reference TRBV19 and TRBJ2-2, is DGGITQSPKYLFRKEGQNVTLSCEQNLNHDAMYWYRQDPGQGLRLIYYSQIVNDFQKGDIAEGYSVSREKKESFPLTVTSAQKNPTAFYLCASGRVTGELFFGEGSRLTVL.

The chain combines TRBV28 with TRBJ2-5, with D possibly TRBD1 on 5 matching bases. This CDR3 has 19 residues. Germline values: CDR1 MDHEN, CDR2 SYDVKM. Trimming left V 4 bases short and J 0 bases short, with 24 bases between. The DNA for the CDR3 is TGTGCCAGCAGTTCCAAACCCCACTACCAGACAGACGACCAAGAGACCCAGTACTTC. Encoded protein: CASSSKPHYQTDDQETQYF.

The sample holds one count of this clone. V and J are TRBV5-1 and TRBJ2-5; possibly TRBD1 for D (6 bases). V was shortened by 0 bases and J by 4 bases, with 7 bases between the two germline ends. CDR1 SGHRS and CDR2 YFSETQ come from the germline V gene. The CDR3 consists of 13 residues. Here the CDR3 DNA reads TGCGCCAGCAGCTTGGTAGGGGGAGAGACCCAGTACTTC. Amino acid sequence: CASSLVGGETQYF. The full variable domain, its missing parts supplied by reference TRBV5-1 and TRBJ2-5, is KAGVTQTPRYLIKTRGQQVTLSCSPISGHRSVSWYQQTPGQGLQFLFEYFSETQRNKGNFPGRFSGRQFSNSRSEMNVSTLELGDSALYLCASSLVGGETQYFGPGTRLLVL.

The J gene is TRBJ2-5, the V gene TRBV28, with TRBD1 matching over 8 bases. V was pared by 5 bases and J by 5 bases, with 10 bases of the junction left unmatched. The germline CDR1 and CDR2 sequences are MDHEN and SYDVKM. The CDR3 is 15 residues long. The CDR3 here is CASSIGRGPSETQYF. The DNA for the CDR3 is TGTGCCAGCAGTATAGGCAGGGGGCCTTCGGAGACCCAGTACTTC.

V usage is TRBV7-8 and J usage is TRBJ2-3; no clear D. The CDR3 has 17 amino acids. The V end lost 1 base, the J end lost 1 base, and 15 bases lay between the germline ends. The germline V gene encodes CDR1 SGHVS and CDR2 FQNEAQ. CDR3 nucleotide sequence: TGTGCCAGCAGCTTAGTTCCGTACCACCTAGGCACAGATACGCAGTATTTT. It specifies CASSLVPYHLGTDTQYF.

The chain joins TRBV25-1 to TRBJ2-2; D might be TRBD2 (6 bases). V was trimmed by 2 bases and J by 7 bases, leaving 8 bases between them. The CDR3 length is 13 residues. Germline V gene sequence: CDR1 MGHDK, CDR2 SYGVNS. Written as DNA, the CDR3 is TGTGCCAGCAGTGAACAGGGAGGCGGGGAGCTGTTTTTT. It yields the protein CASSEQGGGELFF.

CDR3 residues: CASSLGGSADEQYF. For the CDR3, the DNA is TGTGCCAGCAGCCTCGGCGGGAGCGCCGACGAGCAGTACTTC. The genes are TRBV7-7 and TRBJ2-7; 7 bases line up with TRBD2. The germline CDR1 and CDR2 sequences are SSHAT and FNYEAQ (reference sequence). V lost 5 bases to trimming and J lost 5 bases; unmatched junction nucleotides: 9. CDR3 length equals 14 residues.